A single sample gave rise to the 8 T cell receptor beta chains below, sequenced in a study of cytomegalovirus exposure and HLA in healthy donors. Amplification used 60 Vbeta primers and 13 Jbeta primers. Sequencing used immunoSEQ multiplex PCR; TCRdb keeps in-frame clones, though not all of them. The profile shows 90,000 or so clones, more than 70% of them singletons. The sequenced sample consisted of PBMCs. The receptor source for this set is a male donor in good health and CMV-seropositive.

This clone has only a few counts. The chain links TRBV7-2 to TRBJ1-1, with TRBD1 as a possible D gene (5 bases). CDR1 SGHTA and CDR2 FQGNSA come from the germline V gene. The CDR3 is made up of 14 amino acids. The V gene lost 1 base and the J gene lost 8 bases, with 14 bases spanning the gap. The CDR3 protein is CASSLDPGMSEAFF. CDR3 nucleotides: TGTGCCAGCAGCTTAGATCCAGGGATGTCGGAAGCTTTCTTT. The full variable domain, completed using reference TRBV7-2 and TRBJ1-1, is GAGVSQSPSNKVTEKGKDVELRCDPISGHTALYWYRQSLGQGLEFLIYFQGNSAPDKSGLPSDRFSAERTGGSVSTLTIQRTQQEDSAVYLCASSLDPGMSEAFFGQGTRLTVV.

This chain uses TRBV9 with TRBJ2-7; the D gene is possibly TRBD2 (7 bases). Germline CDR1 is SGDLS and CDR2 is YYNGEE. V lost 7 bases and J 6 bases, leaving 11 bases between the germline ends. The CDR3 is 11 amino acids. The chain's CDR3 is CASGGAREQYF. CDR3 in DNA: TGTGCCAGCGGGGGGGCCCGCGAGCAGTACTTC.

This sequence joins TRBV18 and TRBJ1-2; 7 positions agree with TRBD1. CDR1 and CDR2 from the germline V gene are KGHSH and LQKENI. Germline trimming cut 4 bases from V and 7 bases from J; bases unmatched to any gene: 9. The CDR3 totals 14 residues. CDR3 protein: CASSQGQEAFGYTF. Here the CDR3 DNA reads TGTGCCAGCTCACAAGGACAGGAAGCTTTTGGCTACACCTTC.

The chain combines TRBV5-4 with TRBJ2-3; 10 bases match TRBD2. CDR3 length equals 19 residues. CDR1 is SGHNT and CDR2 is YYREEE in the germline V gene (reference sequence). The V segment lost 3 bases and the J segment 3 bases; nucleotides outside the gene matches: 16. CDR3 loop: CASSSPPPGQRGGTDTQYF. CDR3 nucleotide sequence: TGTGCCAGCAGCTCCCCCCCACCGGGTCAGCGGGGGGGAACAGATACGCAGTATTTT.

V and J are TRBV5-1 and TRBJ2-3; the D is unclear. The V gene's germline CDR1 is SGHRS and CDR2 YFSETQ. The CDR3 is 15 amino acids. V was trimmed by 3 bases and J by 0 bases, leaving 11 bases between them. In DNA, the CDR3 is TGCGCCAGCAGCTCCCTGACTGGAAGCACAGATACGCAGTATTTT. This codes for CASSSLTGSTDTQYF.

V and J are TRBV4-2 and TRBJ2-7; tentative D call: TRBD2 (5 bases). Per germline, CDR1 LGHNA and CDR2 YNFKEQ. The V gene lost 0 bases and the J gene lost 0 bases, with 9 bases spanning the gap. This CDR3 comprises 15 residues. The DNA for the CDR3 is TGTGCCAGCAGCCAAGAGGGAAGCGGCTCCTACGAGCAGTACTTC. It yields the protein CASSQEGSGSYEQYF.

This clone has a handful of counts. The rearrangement links TRBV10-1 to TRBJ2-7, with 12 bases that match TRBD2. In germline, CDR1 is WNHNN, CDR2 SYGVQD (reference sequence). The CDR3 totals 15 residues. With V trimmed by 5 bases and J by 6 bases, 8 bases remained unmatched. CDR3 sequence reads: CASSSRLAGEVEQYF. The CDR3 DNA is TGCGCCAGCAGTTCCCGACTAGCGGGAGAGGTCGAGCAGTACTTC.

The rearrangement links TRBV6-1 to TRBJ2-4, with D possibly being TRBD2 (5 bases). Germline loops: CDR1 MNHNS, CDR2 SASEGT. V lost 6 bases and J 6 bases, leaving 12 bases between the germline ends. The CDR3 is 13 residues long. The chain's CDR3 is CASRAGISNIQYF. The CDR3 nucleotides are TGTGCCAGCAGGGCGGGTATCTCAAACATTCAGTACTTC.